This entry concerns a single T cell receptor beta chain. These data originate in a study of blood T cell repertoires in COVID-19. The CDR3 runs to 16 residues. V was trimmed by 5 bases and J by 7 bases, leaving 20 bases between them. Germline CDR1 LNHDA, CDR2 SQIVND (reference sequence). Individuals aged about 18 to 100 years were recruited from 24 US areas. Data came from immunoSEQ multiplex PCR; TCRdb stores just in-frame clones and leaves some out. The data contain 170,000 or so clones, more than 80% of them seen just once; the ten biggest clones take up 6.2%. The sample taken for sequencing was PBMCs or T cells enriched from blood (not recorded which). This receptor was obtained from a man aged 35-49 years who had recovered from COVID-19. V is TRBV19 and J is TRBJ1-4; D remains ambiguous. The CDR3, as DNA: TGTGCCAGTAGTCCACAAACCCGGGAAGGGAGTGAAAAACTGTTTTTT. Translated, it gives CASSPQTREGSEKLFF.